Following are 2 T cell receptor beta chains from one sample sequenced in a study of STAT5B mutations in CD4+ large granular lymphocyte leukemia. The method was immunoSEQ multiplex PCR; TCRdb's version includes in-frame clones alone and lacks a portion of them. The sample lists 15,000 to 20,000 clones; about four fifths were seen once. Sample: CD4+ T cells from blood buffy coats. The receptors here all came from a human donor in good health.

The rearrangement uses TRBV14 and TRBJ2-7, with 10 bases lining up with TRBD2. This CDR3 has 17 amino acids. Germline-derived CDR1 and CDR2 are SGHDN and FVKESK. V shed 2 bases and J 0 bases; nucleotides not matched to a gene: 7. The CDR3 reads CASSQWGLALSSYEQYF. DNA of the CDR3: TGTGCCAGCAGCCAATGGGGACTAGCGTTGAGCTCCTACGAGCAGTACTTC.

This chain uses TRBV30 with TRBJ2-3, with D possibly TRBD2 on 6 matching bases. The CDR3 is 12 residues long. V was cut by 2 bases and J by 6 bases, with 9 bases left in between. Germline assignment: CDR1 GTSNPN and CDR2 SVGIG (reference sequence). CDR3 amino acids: CAWSLAGDTQYF. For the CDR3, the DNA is TGTGCCTGGAGTTTGGCGGGGGATACGCAGTATTTT.